Listed here are 3 T cell receptor beta chains from one sample, sequenced in a study of graft-versus-host responses after intestinal transplantation. This table comes from immunoSEQ multiplex PCR, and its TCRdb copy is limited to in-frame clones, with some not included. Counted here are some 77,000 clones, about 90% occurring once; the ten biggest clones make up approximately 0.7%. The sample in question was PBMCs, obtained 98 days after intestinal transplantation. Receptor source: a human patient who received an intestinal transplant, so some T cells may come from the graft donor.

The V and J genes are TRBV11-2 and TRBJ1-2; 9 bases agree with TRBD1. With 2 bases clipped from V and 6 bases from J, the junction kept 7 bases outside the gene matches. The CDR3 runs to 15 residues. The germline V gene encodes CDR1 SGHAT and CDR2 FQNNGV. The CDR3 reads CASSLMAGTGNGYTF. The CDR3 DNA reads as TGTGCCAGCAGCTTAATGGCAGGGACAGGGAATGGCTACACCTTC. Full variable domain (outside the CDR3, taken from reference TRBV11-2 and TRBJ1-2): EAGVAQSPRYKIIEKRQSVAFWCNPISGHATLYWYQQILGQGPKLLIQFQNNGVVDDSQLPKDRFSAERLKGVDSTLKIQPAKLEDSAVYLCASSLMAGTGNGYTFGSGTRLTVV.

V is TRBV7-2 and J is TRBJ2-3, with D possibly being TRBD2 (6 bases). This CDR3 comprises 16 residues. In germline, CDR1 is SGHTA, CDR2 FQGNSA. Trimming shortened V by 0 bases and J by 3 bases, and 13 bases separated the two germline ends. The CDR3 protein is CASSLAIAVWTDTQYF. CDR3 sequence (DNA): TGTGCCAGCAGCTTAGCGATAGCGGTCTGGACAGATACGCAGTATTTT.

The chain recombines TRBV2 with TRBJ2-4, with TRBD2 as a possible D gene (7 bases). V dropped 7 bases and J dropped 8 bases, with 18 bases sitting between them. In germline, CDR1 is SNHLY, CDR2 FYNNEI. The CDR3 covers 14 residues. CDR3 amino acids: CASKLSGEGDIQYF. CDR3 nucleotides: TGTGCCAGCAAGTTGAGCGGGGAGGGGGACATTCAGTACTTC.